This T cell receptor beta chain derives from a study of blood T cell repertoires in COVID-19. Study as a whole: Some COVID-19 samples were acute and others convalescent; all came from the United States, Italy and Spain. T cells, B-cell-depleted T cells, or PBMCs supplied cDNA or gDNA.

Produced via immunoSEQ multiplex PCR; TCRdb's table is partial and in-frame only. Counted here are 120,000 to 150,000 clones, 79% occurring once; the ten biggest clones make up 3% to 4.5%. Trimming stripped 0 bases from V and 3 bases from J, with 11 bases between. The CDR3 loop spans 16 amino acids. Germline V gene lookup returns CDR1 LGHNA and CDR2 YSLEER. This clone was found a few times. The clonotype originates from a man aged 60 to 75 with acute or convalescent COVID-19. The chain uses TRBV4-3 and TRBJ2-2; D may be TRBD1 (6 bases). Input material: peripheral blood. The CDR3 is CASSQDPRGDTGELFF. CDR3 nucleotide sequence: TGCGCCAGCAGCCAAGATCCCAGGGGAGACACCGGGGAGCTGTTTTTT.